This T cell receptor beta chain was identified in a study of metastatic and nonmetastatic thyroid tumors. This CDR3 is built from 17 residues. V lost 2 bases to trimming and J lost 10 bases; unmatched junction nucleotides: 17. Germline V gene lookup returns CDR1 GTSNPN and CDR2 SVGIG (reference sequence). TCRdb re-called clones via MiXCR from the PCR reads. This sample has approximately 50,000 clones, with roughly 22% found just once. Treatment of any kind had been given to no patient before thyroid surgery. This clone was found many times. The TCR was taken from a female donor with papillary thyroid cancer or a benign thyroid nodule (not recorded which). Some clones in this sample may be carry-over from other donors' samples. Sequences were obtained from blood. This rearrangement joins TRBV30 to TRBJ2-1; 10 nucleotides match TRBD2. For the CDR3, the DNA is TGTGCCTGGAGTCCGCGGGGTATGGCTAGCGGGAGAAGGGAGCAGTTCTTC. Protein sequence: CAWSPRGMASGRREQFF.